Below, 19 T cell receptor beta chains from the same sample are listed, as sequenced in a study of T cell repertoires in cytomegalovirus infection. The antigens of these receptors remain unknown. One entry per CDR3 protein results from TCRdb running MiXCR on the reads. The sample contains some 940,000 distinct CDR3 sequences, around 32% of which appear only once. This specimen was cultured CD8+ T cells from PBMCs, taken from culture after CMV antigen stimulation. The receptors come from a human donor in good health (CMV status not recorded). Some clones in this sample may be carry-over from other donors' samples.

The table lists this clonotype with a few counts. The chain carries TRBV6-2 or TRBV6-3 and TRBJ1-1, with D uncertain. Germline values: CDR1 MNHEY, CDR2 SVGEGT. Trimming pared 9 bases from V and 1 base from J, leaving 9 bases between. CDR3 length: 12 residues. CDR3 bases: TGTGCCAGTATTTCGCAGAACACTGAAGCTTTCTTT. This codes for CASISQNTEAFF.

The chain employs TRBV4-2 and TRBJ1-1; D is uncertain. In germline, CDR1 is LGHNA, CDR2 YNFKEQ. The CDR3 is 15 amino acids. The V end was cut by 4 bases, the J end by 0 bases, with 12 bases between. In nucleotides, the CDR3 is TGTGCCAGCAGCCCCCGTGGACTCGTGAACACTGAAGCTTTCTTT. Its translation: CASSPRGLVNTEAFF.

This clonotype has at least ten counts. The junction differs from germline at one of its ends, possibly a read error. This chain connects TRBV14 to TRBJ1-2; the D gene is possibly TRBD1 (6 bases). The CDR3 contains 15 residues. Germline values: CDR1 SGHDN, CDR2 FVKESK. The CDR3 DNA reads TGCGCCAGCAGCCAAGGTCTGGGGGCGAACTATGGCTACACCTTC. This gives the protein CASSQGLGANYGYTF.

The chain links TRBV4-1 to TRBJ2-1; TRBD2 aligns across 8 bases. Germline values: CDR1 MGHRA, CDR2 YSYEKL. The CDR3 extends over 18 amino acids. V lost 0 bases, J lost 5 bases, and 12 bases stayed unmatched. In DNA form, the CDR3 reads TGCGCCAGCAGCCAAGAACTCCTGGCGGGGGGCTTAGACAATGAGCAGTTCTTC. Translation gives CASSQELLAGGLDNEQFF.

This clonotype came up a few times. J is TRBJ1-2 and V is TRBV6-2 or TRBV6-3; 9 bases are shared with TRBD1. Germline V gene lookup returns CDR1 MNHEY and CDR2 SVGEGT. V gave up 1 base and J gave up 5 bases; unmatched junction bases: 5. The CDR3 extends over 15 amino acids. Written as DNA, the CDR3 is TGTGCCAGCAGTTACTGGACCGGGACAGGGTATGGCTACACCTTC. It codes for CASSYWTGTGYGYTF.

The V and J genes are TRBV12-3 or TRBV12-4 and TRBJ2-3; TRBD2 aligns across 10 bases. The CDR3 is 15 residues long. V dropped 6 bases and J dropped 3; count of bases not matched to a gene: 6. The CDR3 sequence: CASSPPGLATDTQYF. The CDR3 nucleotides are TGTGCCAGCAGCCCCCCGGGACTAGCGACAGATACGCAGTATTTT.

Concerning this clonotype itself: One end of the junction fails to match germline, which may point to a read error. The chain couples TRBV7-6 to TRBJ2-7; the match to TRBD1 covers 11 bases. Germline V gene lookup returns CDR1 SGHVS and CDR2 FNYEAQ. This CDR3 spans 16 amino acids. The CDR3 DNA follows: TGTACCAGCAGCAGGTCAAGGACAGGGGGCTCGTACGAGCAGTACTTC. Its protein is CTSSRSRTGGSYEQYF. Filled out from reference TRBV7-6 and TRBJ2-7, the complete variable domain reads GAGVSQSPRYKVTKRGQDVALRCDPISGHVSLYWYRQALGQGPEFLTYFNYEAQQDKSGLPNDRFSAERPEGSISTLTIQRTEQRDSAMYRCTSSRSRTGGSYEQYFGPGTRLTVT.

The genes are TRBV6-1 and TRBJ1-1; D gene ambiguous. This CDR3 has 14 amino acids. Germline assignment: CDR1 MNHNS and CDR2 SASEGT. V lost 2 bases and J lost 2, with 9 bases in between. For the CDR3, the DNA is TGTGCCAGCAGTGAATGGGTTTCAAACACTGAAGCTTTCTTT. This translates into CASSEWVSNTEAFF.

The chain recombines TRBV27 with TRBJ2-2; possible D gene TRBD1, 6 bases. V was clipped by 6 bases and J by 5 bases, with 16 bases between them. The CDR3 sequence is 15 residues long. Germline CDR1 MNHEY, CDR2 SMNVEV (reference sequence). CDR3 sequence reads: CASRGAPKATGELFF. In DNA form, the CDR3 reads TGTGCCAGCAGGGGGGCTCCCAAAGCGACCGGGGAGCTGTTTTTT.

This clonotype was found many times. The CDR3 coding sequence is TGTGCCATCAGTCCAGGACGGCACCTCACGCCTGAAGCTTTCTTT. Translated: CAISPGRHLTPEAFF. The chain recombines TRBV10-3 with TRBJ1-1; D remains ambiguous. The germline CDR1 and CDR2 sequences are ENHRY and SYGVKD. V was clipped by 5 bases and J by 6 bases, with 19 bases between them. The CDR3 runs 15 residues.

The chain links TRBV5-4 to TRBJ2-7; no clear D. V shed 2 bases and J shed 3 bases, with 24 bases lying between them. Per germline, CDR1 SGHNT and CDR2 YYREEE (reference sequence). The CDR3 totals 18 residues. CDR3 sequence (DNA): TGTGCCAGCAGCTTTGTGGGCTCCCTACTATTGTTGGACTACGAGCAGTACTTC. It specifies CASSFVGSLLLLDYEQYF.

This clonotype was recorded many times. The V gene is TRBV7-2, the J gene TRBJ1-2, with D perhaps matching TRBD1 (6 bases). Germline assignment: CDR1 SGHTA and CDR2 FQGNSA. Trimming shortened V by 1 base and J by 3 bases, and 15 bases separated the two germline ends. The CDR3 has 16 amino acids. The DNA of the CDR3 is TGTGCCAGCAGCTTAGTAATGGACAGAGCAGACTATGGCTACACCTTC. It is translated as CASSLVMDRADYGYTF. The full variable domain, with the rest looked up from reference TRBV7-2 and TRBJ1-2, is GAGVSQSPSNKVTEKGKDVELRCDPISGHTALYWYRQSLGQGLEFLIYFQGNSAPDKSGLPSDRFSAERTGGSVSTLTIQRTQQEDSAVYLCASSLVMDRADYGYTFGSGTRLTVV.

The chain combines TRBV6-2 or TRBV6-3 with TRBJ2-7; possibly TRBD2 for D (5 bases). The CDR3 covers 13 residues. Trimming left V 2 bases short and J 2 bases short, with 7 bases between. CDR1 and CDR2 from the germline V gene are MNHEY and SVGEGT. This CDR3 is CASSYGSTYEQYV. CDR3 sequence (DNA): TGTGCCAGCAGTTACGGGAGCACCTACGAGCAGTACGTC.

This clonotype has a handful of counts. The rearrangement links TRBV12-3 or TRBV12-4 to TRBJ1-5; D not certain. CDR3 length: 14 amino acids. Between the trimmed V and J ends, which lost 3 bases and 5 bases, there was a span of 11 bases. This chain's CDR3 is CASSLGGPDQPQHF. The CDR3 region has the DNA TGTGCCAGCAGTTTGGGAGGGCCCGATCAGCCCCAGCATTTT.

As DNA, the CDR3 is TGTGCCAGCACCCCCGTCTACTCTGGGGCCAACGTCCTGACTTTC. Translated, it gives CASTPVYSGANVLTF. This chain links TRBV27 with TRBJ2-6; D remains unclear. The CDR3 covers 15 residues. Germline lookup yields CDR1 MNHEY and CDR2 SMNVEV (reference sequence). Trimming left V 7 bases short and J 0 bases short, with 10 bases between.

The chain links TRBV6-5 to TRBJ2-5; D uncertain. CDR3 length: 14 amino acids. CDR1 MNHEY and CDR2 SVGAGI come from the germline V gene. Between the trimmed V and J ends, which lost 6 bases and 2 bases, there was a span of 13 bases. DNA of the CDR3: TGTGCCAGCAGACTGTCGTACAGACAAGAGACCCAGTACTTC. It specifies CASRLSYRQETQYF.

This clonotype turned up a few times. The chain employs TRBV12-3 or TRBV12-4 and TRBJ2-2, with 9 bases matching TRBD2. The CDR3 length is 18 residues. J was trimmed by 3 bases and V by 3 bases; bases with no gene match: 11. The CDR3 coding sequence is TGTGCCAGCAGTTTTGCCATGCGGGGGGGCCCCGACACCGGGGAGCTGTTTTTT. Translating it yields CASSFAMRGGPDTGELFF.

The genes are TRBV2 and TRBJ1-2, with D perhaps TRBD1 (6 bases). Germline V CDR1 and CDR2: SNHLY, FYNNEI. The CDR3 runs 14 residues. Trimming removed 3 bases from V and 6 bases from J, with 14 bases in between. CDR3 DNA sequence: TGTGCCAGCAGTGAGATGGAGGGGGTGGATGGCTACACCTTC. Protein: CASSEMEGVDGYTF. Full variable domain (rest looked up from reference TRBV2 and TRBJ1-2): EPEVTQTPSHQVTQMGQEVILRCVPISNHLYFYWYRQILGQKVEFLVSFYNNEISEKSEIFDDQFSVERPDGSNFTLKIRSTKLEDSAMYFCASSEMEGVDGYTFGSGTRLTVV.

The CDR3 sequence is CASSLDRSNYGYTF. The CDR3 DNA sequence: TGTGCCAGCAGTCTGGACAGATCTAACTATGGCTACACCTTC. This chain uses TRBV27 with TRBJ1-2, with a tentative D call TRBD1 (6 bases). From germline, CDR1 is MNHEY and CDR2 SMNVEV (reference sequence). CDR3 length: 14 amino acids. The V end lost 5 bases, the J end lost 0 bases, and 10 bases lay between the germline ends.